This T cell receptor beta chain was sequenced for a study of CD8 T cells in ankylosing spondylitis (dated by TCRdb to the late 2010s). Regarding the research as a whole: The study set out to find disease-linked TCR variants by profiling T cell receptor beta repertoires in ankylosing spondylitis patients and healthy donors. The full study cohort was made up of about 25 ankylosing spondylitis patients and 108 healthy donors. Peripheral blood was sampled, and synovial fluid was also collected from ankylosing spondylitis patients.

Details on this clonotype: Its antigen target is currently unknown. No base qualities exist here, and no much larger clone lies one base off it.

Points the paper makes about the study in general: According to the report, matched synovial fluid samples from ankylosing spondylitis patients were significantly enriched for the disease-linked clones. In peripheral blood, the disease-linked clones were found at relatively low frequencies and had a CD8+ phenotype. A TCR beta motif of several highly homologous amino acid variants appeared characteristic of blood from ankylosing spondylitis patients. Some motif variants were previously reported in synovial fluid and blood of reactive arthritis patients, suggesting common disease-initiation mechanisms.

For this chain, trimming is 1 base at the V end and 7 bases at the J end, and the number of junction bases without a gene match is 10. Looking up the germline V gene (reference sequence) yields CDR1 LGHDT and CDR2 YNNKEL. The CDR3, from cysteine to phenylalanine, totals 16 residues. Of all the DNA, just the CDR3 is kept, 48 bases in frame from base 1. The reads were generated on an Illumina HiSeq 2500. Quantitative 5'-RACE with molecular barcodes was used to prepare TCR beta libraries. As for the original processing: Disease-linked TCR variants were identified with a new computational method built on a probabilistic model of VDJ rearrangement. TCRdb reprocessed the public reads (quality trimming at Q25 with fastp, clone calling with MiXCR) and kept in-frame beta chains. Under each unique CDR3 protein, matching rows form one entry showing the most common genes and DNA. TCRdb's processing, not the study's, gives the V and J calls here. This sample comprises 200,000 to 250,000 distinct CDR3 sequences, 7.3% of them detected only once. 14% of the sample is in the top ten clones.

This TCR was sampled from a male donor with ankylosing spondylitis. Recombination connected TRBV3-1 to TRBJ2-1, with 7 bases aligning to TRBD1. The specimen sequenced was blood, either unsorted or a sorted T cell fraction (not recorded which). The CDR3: CASSQAPNRGANEQFF. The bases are TGTGCCAGCAGCCAAGCCCCCAACAGGGGTGCTAATGAGCAGTTCTTC.